This TCR beta chain derives from a study of spatial heterogeneity in lung cancer. For the study at large: Mean representation of each unique TCR and UMI combination in the raw reads exceeded 9.5 occurrences. Regarding the study as a whole: Ubiquitous, expanded tumor-derived TCRs were more frequently observed in blood at resection than at follow-up.

MiXCR, run by TCRdb on the 5' RACE reads, gives a single entry per CDR3 protein. The sample includes approximately 9,400 distinct CDR3 sequences, about 4.6% of them seen just once. This CDR3 has 15 residues. CDR1 and CDR2 (germline): MRHNA, SNTAGT. V dropped 3 bases and J dropped 0 bases, with 11 bases sitting between them. Documented time point: sample taken at primary tumor resection. Unsorted samples of tumor, nontumor lung or frozen PBMC had their whole RNA sequenced. There were 72 donors, all of them untreated patients with early-stage non-small cell lung cancer. This clonotype was seen repeatedly, ten times or more. Its antigen is currently unknown. Little can be read into the size of this beta chain, an off-target read in a library designed for alpha chains.

This sequence joins TRBV6-4 and TRBJ1-1; D not resolved. This receptor was identified in a male donor with early-stage non-small cell lung cancer. The source material was PBMCs, sampled at surgery. Here the CDR3 reads CASSETGIMNTEAFF. CDR3 nucleotides: TGTGCCAGCAGTGAAACCGGGATCATGAACACTGAAGCTTTCTTT.